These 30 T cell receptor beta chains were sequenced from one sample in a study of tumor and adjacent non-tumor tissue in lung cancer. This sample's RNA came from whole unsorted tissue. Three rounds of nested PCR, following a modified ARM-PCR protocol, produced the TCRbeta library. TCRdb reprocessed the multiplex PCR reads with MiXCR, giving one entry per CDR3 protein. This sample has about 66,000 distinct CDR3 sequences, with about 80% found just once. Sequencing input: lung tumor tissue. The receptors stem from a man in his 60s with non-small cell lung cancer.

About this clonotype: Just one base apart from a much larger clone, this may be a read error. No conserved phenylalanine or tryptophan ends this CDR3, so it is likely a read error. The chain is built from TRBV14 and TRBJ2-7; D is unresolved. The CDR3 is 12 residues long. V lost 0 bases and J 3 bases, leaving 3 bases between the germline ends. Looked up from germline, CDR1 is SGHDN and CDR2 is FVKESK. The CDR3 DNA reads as TGTGCCAGCAGCCAAGATTACTACGAGCAGTACATC. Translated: CASSQDYYEQYI.

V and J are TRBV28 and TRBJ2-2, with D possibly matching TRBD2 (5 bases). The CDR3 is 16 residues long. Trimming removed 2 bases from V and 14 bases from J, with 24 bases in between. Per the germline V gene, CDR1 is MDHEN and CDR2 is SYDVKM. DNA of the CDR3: TGTGCCAGCAGTTTAATCGCGGACTTGAACACCGAGGAACTGTTTTTT. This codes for CASSLIADLNTEELFF.

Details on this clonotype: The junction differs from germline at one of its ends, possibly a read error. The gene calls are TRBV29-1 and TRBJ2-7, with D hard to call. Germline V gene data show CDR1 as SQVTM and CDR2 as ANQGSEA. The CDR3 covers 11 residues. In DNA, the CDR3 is TGCAACGTTGAAGTAATCCACGACTCGTACTTC. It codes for CNVEVIHDSYF.

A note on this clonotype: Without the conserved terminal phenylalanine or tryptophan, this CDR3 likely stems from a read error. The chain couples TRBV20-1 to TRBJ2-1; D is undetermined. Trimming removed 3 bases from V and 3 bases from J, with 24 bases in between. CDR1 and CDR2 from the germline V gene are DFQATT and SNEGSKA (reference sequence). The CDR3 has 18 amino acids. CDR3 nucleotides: TGCAGTGCTAGCAAGGATTCGGAGCATCCAAGGGACTACAATGAGCAGTTCCTC. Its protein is CSASKDSEHPRDYNEQFL.

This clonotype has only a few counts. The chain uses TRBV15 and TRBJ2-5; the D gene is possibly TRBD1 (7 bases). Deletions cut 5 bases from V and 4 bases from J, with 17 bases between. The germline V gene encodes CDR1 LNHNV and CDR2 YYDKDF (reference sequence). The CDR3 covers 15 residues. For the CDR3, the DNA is TGTGCCACCAGCGCAGGGGACAGCGGGCGAGAGACCCAGTACTTC. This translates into CATSAGDSGRETQYF. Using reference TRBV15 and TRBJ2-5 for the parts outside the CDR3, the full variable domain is DAMVIQNPRYQVTQFGKPVTLSCSQTLNHNVMYWYQQKSSQAPKLLFHYYDKDFNNEADTPDNFQSRRPNTSFCFLDIRSPGLGDTAMYLCATSAGDSGRETQYFGPGTRLLVL.

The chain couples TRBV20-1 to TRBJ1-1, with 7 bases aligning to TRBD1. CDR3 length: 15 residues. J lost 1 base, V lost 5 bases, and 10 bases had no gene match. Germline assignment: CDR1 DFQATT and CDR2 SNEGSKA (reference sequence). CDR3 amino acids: CSAHPFDRANTEAFF. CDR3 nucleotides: TGCAGTGCTCATCCCTTCGACAGGGCGAACACTGAAGCTTTCTTT.

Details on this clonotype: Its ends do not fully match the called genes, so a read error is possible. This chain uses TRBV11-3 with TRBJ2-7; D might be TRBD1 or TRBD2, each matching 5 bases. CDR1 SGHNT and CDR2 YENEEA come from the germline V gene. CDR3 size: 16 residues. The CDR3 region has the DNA TGTGCCAGCAGCTTAGGAATTGGGACGGGTAACGACGAACAGTACTTC. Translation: CASSLGIGTGNDEQYF.

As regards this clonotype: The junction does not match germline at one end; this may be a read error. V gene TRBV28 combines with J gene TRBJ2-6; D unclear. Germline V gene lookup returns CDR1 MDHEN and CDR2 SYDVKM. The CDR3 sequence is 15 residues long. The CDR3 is CGSSKSTSGVNVLTF. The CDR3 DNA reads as TGTGGCAGCAGTAAGAGCACCTCTGGGGTCAACGTCCTGACTTTC.

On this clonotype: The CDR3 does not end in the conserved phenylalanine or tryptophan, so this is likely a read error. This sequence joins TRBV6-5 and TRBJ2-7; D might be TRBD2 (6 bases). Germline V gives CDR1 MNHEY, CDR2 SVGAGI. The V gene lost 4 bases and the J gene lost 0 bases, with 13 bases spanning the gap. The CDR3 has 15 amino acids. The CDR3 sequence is CASSLTTGSSYEQYI. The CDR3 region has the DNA TGTGCCAGCAGTTTGACTACCGGGAGCTCCTACGAGCAGTACATC.

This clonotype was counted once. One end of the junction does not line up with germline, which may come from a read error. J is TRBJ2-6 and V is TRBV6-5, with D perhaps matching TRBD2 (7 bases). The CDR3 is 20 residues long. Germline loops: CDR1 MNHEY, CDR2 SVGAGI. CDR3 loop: CASSYLLRTGGALGANVLNF. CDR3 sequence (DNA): TGTGCCAGCAGTTACCTCCTAAGGACGGGGGGCGCGTTGGGGGCCAACGTCCTGAATTTC.

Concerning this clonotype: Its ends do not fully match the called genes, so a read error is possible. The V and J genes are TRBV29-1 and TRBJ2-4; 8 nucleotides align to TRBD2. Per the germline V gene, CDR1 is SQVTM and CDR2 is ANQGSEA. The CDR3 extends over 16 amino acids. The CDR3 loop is CRVEAEGTSGENIQYF. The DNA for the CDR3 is TGCAGAGTTGAAGCCGAAGGAACTAGCGGTGAAAACATTCAGTACTTC. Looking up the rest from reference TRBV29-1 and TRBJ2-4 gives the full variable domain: SAVISQKPSRDICQRGTSLTIQCQVDSQVTMMFWYRQQPGQSLTLIATANQGSEATYESGFVIDKFPISRPNLTFSTLTVSNMSPEDSSIYLCRVEAEGTSGENIQYFGAGTRLSVL.

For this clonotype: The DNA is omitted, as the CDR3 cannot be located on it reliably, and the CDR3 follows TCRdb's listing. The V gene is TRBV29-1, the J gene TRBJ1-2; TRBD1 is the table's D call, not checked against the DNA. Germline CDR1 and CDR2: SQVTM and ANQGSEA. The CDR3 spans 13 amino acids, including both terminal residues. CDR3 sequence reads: CRVGPGILYGYAF.

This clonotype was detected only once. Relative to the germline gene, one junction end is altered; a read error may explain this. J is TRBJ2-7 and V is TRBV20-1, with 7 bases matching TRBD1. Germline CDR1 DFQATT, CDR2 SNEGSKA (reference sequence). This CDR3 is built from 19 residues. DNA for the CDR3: TGCAGTACTAGAAGTAGAAGGCCGCTCGACAGGGCTGGCCCCTACGAGCAGTACTTC. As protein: CSTRSRRPLDRAGPYEQYF.

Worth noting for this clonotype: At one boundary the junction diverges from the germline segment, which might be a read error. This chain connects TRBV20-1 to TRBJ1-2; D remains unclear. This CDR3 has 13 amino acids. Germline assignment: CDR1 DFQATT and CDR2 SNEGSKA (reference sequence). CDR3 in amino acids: CNARIVGRSGYTF. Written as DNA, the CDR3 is TGCAATGCTCGTATAGTTGGGAGAAGCGGCTACACCTTC.

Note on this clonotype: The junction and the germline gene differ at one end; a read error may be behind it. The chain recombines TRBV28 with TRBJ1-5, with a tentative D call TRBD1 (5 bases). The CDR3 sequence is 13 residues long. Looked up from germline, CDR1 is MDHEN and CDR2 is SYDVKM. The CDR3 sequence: CARRGYSNRPQHF. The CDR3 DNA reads TGTGCCAGAAGGGGATATAGCAATCGGCCCCAGCATTTT.

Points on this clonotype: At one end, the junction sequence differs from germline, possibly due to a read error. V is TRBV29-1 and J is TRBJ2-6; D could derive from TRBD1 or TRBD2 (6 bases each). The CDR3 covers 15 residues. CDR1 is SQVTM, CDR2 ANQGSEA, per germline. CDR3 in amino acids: CSVRITSSGANILTF. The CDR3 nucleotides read TGCAGCGTGAGGATTACTAGTTCGGGGGCCAACATCCTGACTTTC.

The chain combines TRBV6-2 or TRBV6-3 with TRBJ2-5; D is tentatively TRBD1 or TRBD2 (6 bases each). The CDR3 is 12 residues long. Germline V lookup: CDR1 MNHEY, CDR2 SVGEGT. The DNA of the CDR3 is TGTCCCACGGGGGCCATTCAAGAGACCCAGTACTTC. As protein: CPTGAIQETQYF.

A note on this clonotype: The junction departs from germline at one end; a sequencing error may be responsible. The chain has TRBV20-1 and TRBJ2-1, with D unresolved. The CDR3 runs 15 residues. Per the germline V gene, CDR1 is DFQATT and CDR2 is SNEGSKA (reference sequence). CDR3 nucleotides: TGCATTGCTAGAGATCCCCAAACTGGCCTTATTGAGCAGTTCTTC. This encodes CIARDPQTGLIEQFF.

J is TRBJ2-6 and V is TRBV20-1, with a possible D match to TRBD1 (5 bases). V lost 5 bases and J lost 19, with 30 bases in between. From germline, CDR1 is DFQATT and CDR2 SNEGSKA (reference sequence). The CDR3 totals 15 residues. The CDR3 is CSASVSYGGANVLTF. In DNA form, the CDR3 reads TGCAGTGCTTCGGTTTCGTACGGTGGGGCCAACGTACTTACTTTC.

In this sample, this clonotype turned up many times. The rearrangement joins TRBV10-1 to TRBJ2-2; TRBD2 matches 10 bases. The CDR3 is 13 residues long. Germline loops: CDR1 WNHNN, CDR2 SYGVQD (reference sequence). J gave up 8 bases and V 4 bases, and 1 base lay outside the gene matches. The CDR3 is CASSVLAGGELFF. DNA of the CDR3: TGCGCCAGCAGTGTACTAGCGGGAGGGGAGCTGTTTTTT.

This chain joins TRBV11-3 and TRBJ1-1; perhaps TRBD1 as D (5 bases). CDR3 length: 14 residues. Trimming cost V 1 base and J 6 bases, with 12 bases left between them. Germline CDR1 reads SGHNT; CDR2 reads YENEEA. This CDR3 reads CASSLGGECSEAFF. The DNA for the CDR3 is TGTGCCAGCAGCTTAGGAGGGGAGTGCTCTGAAGCTTTCTTT.

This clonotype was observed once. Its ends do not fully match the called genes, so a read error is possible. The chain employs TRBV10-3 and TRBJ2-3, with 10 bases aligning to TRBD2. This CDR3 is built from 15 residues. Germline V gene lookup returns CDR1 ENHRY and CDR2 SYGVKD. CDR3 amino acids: CAIGEWTSGRDTQYF. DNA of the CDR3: TGTGCCATCGGTGAGTGGACTAGCGGCAGAGATACTCAGTATTTT.

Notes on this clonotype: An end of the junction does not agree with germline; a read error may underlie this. The CDR3 DNA is TGCAGCGTCGTAATAAGCGGGAGTCTCGAGCAGCACTTC. As protein: CSVVISGSLEQHF. The genes are TRBV29-1 and TRBJ2-7, with TRBD2 matching 8 bases. Germline CDR1 reads SQVTM; CDR2 reads ANQGSEA. The CDR3 extends over 13 amino acids.

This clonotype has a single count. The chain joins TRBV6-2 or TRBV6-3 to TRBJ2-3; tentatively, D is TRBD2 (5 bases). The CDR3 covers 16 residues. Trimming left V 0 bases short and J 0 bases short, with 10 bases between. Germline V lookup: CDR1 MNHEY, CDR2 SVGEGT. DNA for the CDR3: TGTGCCAGCAGTTACTCCCCCCGGGATAGCACAGATACGCAGTATTTT. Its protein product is CASSYSPRDSTDTQYF.

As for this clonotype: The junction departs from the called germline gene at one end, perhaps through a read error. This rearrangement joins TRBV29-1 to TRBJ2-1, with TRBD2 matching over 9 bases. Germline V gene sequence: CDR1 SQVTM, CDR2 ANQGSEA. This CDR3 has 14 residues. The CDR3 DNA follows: TGCAGCGTTGCGAGGCTAGCGGGAATCCATGAACAGTTCTTC. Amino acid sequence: CSVARLAGIHEQFF.

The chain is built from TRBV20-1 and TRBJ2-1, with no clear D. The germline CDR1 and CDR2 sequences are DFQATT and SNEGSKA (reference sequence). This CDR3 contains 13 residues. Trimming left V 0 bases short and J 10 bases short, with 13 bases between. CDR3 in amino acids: CSAREVGGEEQFF. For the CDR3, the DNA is TGCAGTGCTAGAGAGGTAGGCGGAGAGGAGCAGTTCTTC.

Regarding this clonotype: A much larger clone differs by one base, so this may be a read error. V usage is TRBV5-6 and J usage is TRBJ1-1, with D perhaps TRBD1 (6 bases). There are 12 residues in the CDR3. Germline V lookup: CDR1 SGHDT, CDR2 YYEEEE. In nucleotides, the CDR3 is TGTGCCAGCAGCAATAGGGGGGGTGAAGCTCTCTTT. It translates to CASSNRGGEALF. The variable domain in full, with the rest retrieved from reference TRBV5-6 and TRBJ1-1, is DAGVTQSPTHLIKTRGQQVTLRCSPKSGHDTVSWYQQALGQGPQFIFQYYEEEERQRGNFPDRFSGHQFPNYSSELNVNALLLGDSALYLCASSNRGGEALFGQGTRLTVV.

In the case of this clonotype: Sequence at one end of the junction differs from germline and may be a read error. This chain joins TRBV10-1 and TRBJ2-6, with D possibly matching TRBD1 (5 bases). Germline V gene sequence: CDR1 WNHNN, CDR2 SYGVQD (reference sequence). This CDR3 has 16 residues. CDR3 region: CASSTRQSGGANVLTF. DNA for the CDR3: TGCGCCAGCAGTACGAGACAGTCAGGTGGGGCAAACGTCCTGACTTTC.

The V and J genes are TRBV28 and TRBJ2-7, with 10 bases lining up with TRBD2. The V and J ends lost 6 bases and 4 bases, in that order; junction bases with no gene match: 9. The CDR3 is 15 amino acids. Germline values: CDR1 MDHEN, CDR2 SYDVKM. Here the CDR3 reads CASSPTSGNGYEQYF. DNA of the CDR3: TGTGCCAGCAGCCCTACTAGCGGGAACGGGTACGAGCAGTACTTC.

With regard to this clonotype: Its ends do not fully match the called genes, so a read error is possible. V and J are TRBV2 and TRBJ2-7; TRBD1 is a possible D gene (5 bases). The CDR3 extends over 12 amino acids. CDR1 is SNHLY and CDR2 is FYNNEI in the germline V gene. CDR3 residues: CASSQGSYERYF. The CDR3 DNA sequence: TGTGCCAGCAGCCAGGGTTCATACGAGCGGTACTTC.